Presented here are 26 T cell receptor beta chains from one specimen sequenced in a study of T-cell reconstitution after alpha-beta-depleted transplantation in children. It was with unique molecular identifiers that the TCRbeta library was prepared. From the PCR reads, TCRdb called clonotypes with MiXCR, one entry per CDR3 protein. The sample yields hundreds of thousands of distinct CDR3 sequences, around 23% seen once. The sequencing here drew on PBMCs, mostly from graft donor cells, taken 360 days after TCRalphabeta/CD19-depleted stem cell transplant. These receptors were taken from a boy under two years old who had a stem cell transplant for acute myeloid leukemia, so the T cells may come from the graft donor.

V and J are TRBV7-2 and TRBJ2-3; 10 positions agree with TRBD2. The CDR3 has 15 amino acids. The J segment lost 5 bases and the V segment lost 7 bases, leaving 9 bases of the junction unmatched. The V gene's germline CDR1 is SGHTA and CDR2 FQGNSA. The CDR3 here is CASILSGGLGDTQYF. In DNA form, the CDR3 reads TGTGCCAGCATCCTTAGCGGGGGGCTGGGAGATACGCAGTATTTT.

In nucleotides, the CDR3 is TGTGCCAGCTCACGAAGCAGGGAGGAAAAACTGTTTTTT. This encodes CASSRSREEKLFF. This chain links TRBV18 with TRBJ1-4; possible D gene TRBD1, 5 bases. With 4 bases removed from V and 8 bases from J, the gap between germline ends came to 11 bases. Germline CDR1 and CDR2: KGHSH and LQKENI. This CDR3 spans 13 amino acids. The full variable domain, its missing parts supplied by reference TRBV18 and TRBJ1-4, is NAGVMQNPRHLVRRRGQEARLRCSPMKGHSHVYWYRQLPEEGLKFMVYLQKENIIDESGMPKERFSAEFPKEGPSILRIQQVVRGDSAAYFCASSRSREEKLFFGSGTQLSVL.

The chain links TRBV29-1 to TRBJ1-2; no clear D. The germline CDR1 and CDR2 sequences are SQVTM and ANQGSEA. CDR3 length equals 10 residues. Between the trimmed V and J ends, which lost 6 bases and 7 bases, there was a span of 9 bases. The CDR3 region is CSVSEAGYTF. The CDR3 bases are TGCAGCGTGTCCGAAGCTGGCTACACCTTC.

This sequence joins TRBV12-3 or TRBV12-4 and TRBJ1-5; no clear D. Trimming stripped 3 bases from V and 7 bases from J, with 13 bases between. This CDR3 region has 14 residues. The CDR3 DNA reads TGTGCCAGCAGTTTGGGCTTTACGGGCCAGCCCCAGCATTTT. Translation: CASSLGFTGQPQHF.

There are many counts of this clonotype. The J gene is TRBJ2-2, the V gene TRBV29-1; no firm D call. The CDR3 is 11 amino acids. Germline CDR1 and CDR2: SQVTM and ANQGSEA. V was pared by 6 bases and J by 1 base, with 3 bases between. CDR3 residues: CSVRNTGELFF. DNA for the CDR3: TGCAGCGTCCGGAACACCGGGGAGCTGTTTTTT.

Worth noting for this clonotype: An end of the junction does not agree with germline; a read error may underlie this. V usage is TRBV11-2 and J usage is TRBJ2-7; no firm D call. This CDR3 contains 11 residues. Germline V gene sequence: CDR1 SGHAT, CDR2 FQNNGV. The CDR3 bases are TGTGCCAGCAGCTTACATGCTGGGTCGGCTTTC. This translates into CASSLHAGSAF.

This clonotype occurred a few times. The chain couples TRBV7-3 to TRBJ2-7; 11 bases map to TRBD1. Trimming took 5 bases from V and 6 from J; bases not matched to a gene: 3. The CDR3 consists of 13 residues. Germline loops: CDR1 SGHTA, CDR2 FQGTGA. The CDR3 DNA follows: TGTGCCAGCAGCATGGACAGGGGGCTCGAGCAGTACTTC. Encoded protein: CASSMDRGLEQYF.

V and J are TRBV9 and TRBJ2-1, with TRBD2 matching over 9 bases. The CDR3 contains 13 residues. V lost 7 bases, J lost 7 bases, and 6 bases stayed unmatched. CDR1 SGDLS and CDR2 YYNGEE come from the germline V gene. For the CDR3, the DNA is TGTGCCAGCGGCGGGGGGGCGGGAAATGAGCAGTTCTTC. It yields the protein CASGGGAGNEQFF.

This clonotype was observed at least ten times. This rearrangement joins TRBV2 to TRBJ1-1; maybe TRBD1 (5 bases). The length of the CDR3 is 11 residues. Looked up from germline, CDR1 is SNHLY and CDR2 is FYNNEI. Trimming removed 2 bases at V and 11 bases at J, with 9 bases between. In nucleotides, the CDR3 is TGTGCCAGCAGTGAACAAGGGACGGCTTTCTTT. Amino acid sequence: CASSEQGTAFF.

This clonotype was picked up a small number of times. Compared with germline, one end of the junction differs, possibly owing to a read error. The chain carries TRBV20-1 and TRBJ2-1, with TRBD2 matching 11 bases. This CDR3 is 15 amino acids long. CDR1 DFQATT and CDR2 SNEGSKA come from the germline V gene (reference sequence). This CDR3 reads CSARGGTSGYNEQFF. CDR3 in DNA: TGCAGTGCCAGAGGCGGGACTAGCGGTTACAATGAGCAGTTCTTC.

The sample holds many counts of this clonotype. The V and J genes are TRBV29-1 and TRBJ2-3, with 9 bases aligning to TRBD1. This CDR3 is 14 amino acids long. V shed 8 bases and J 5 bases; nucleotides not matched to a gene: 11. Germline-derived CDR1 and CDR2 are SQVTM and ANQGSEA. The DNA for the CDR3 is TGCAGCACCGGGCCGGGACAGGGCGGAGATACGCAGTATTTT. Amino acids: CSTGPGQGGDTQYF.

The chain links TRBV6-1 to TRBJ2-2, with D uncertain. The germline CDR1 and CDR2 sequences are MNHNS and SASEGT. CDR3 length: 14 residues. Trimming left V 7 bases short and J 3 bases short, with 12 bases between. CDR3 coding DNA: TGTGCCAGCACCCCTTACACCGACACCGGGGAGCTGTTTTTT. Translation gives CASTPYTDTGELFF.

The CDR3 loop reads CASSFGQGGDYEQYF. DNA for the CDR3: TGCGCCAGCAGCTTCGGACAGGGTGGAGACTACGAGCAGTACTTC. The rearrangement uses TRBV5-1 and TRBJ2-7, with 8 bases aligning to TRBD1. V shed 2 bases, J shed 3 bases, and the junction held 7 bases outside the gene matches. The CDR3 contains 15 residues. CDR1 and CDR2 from the germline V gene are SGHRS and YFSETQ.

Of note for this clonotype: Possible read error: a much larger clone is one base away. The chain couples TRBV6-5 to TRBJ2-1; D perhaps matches TRBD1 (6 bases). The CDR3 is 15 amino acids. The germline gives CDR1 MNHEY, CDR2 SVGAGI. Trimming took off 2 bases at V and 4 bases at J, with 12 bases between the two ends. CDR3 in DNA: TGTGCCAGCAGTTACGGACAGCCACAGTACAATGAGCAGTTCTTC. This gives the protein CASSYGQPQYNEQFF.

This clonotype was recorded many times. V is TRBV5-1 and J is TRBJ2-5; weak D call: TRBD2 (7 bases). With 1 base removed from V and 2 bases from J, the gap between germline ends came to 12 bases. The CDR3 runs 15 residues. Germline CDR1 is SGHRS and CDR2 is YFSETQ. CDR3 bases: TGCGCCAGCAGCTTGTGGGGGGGCGAGCAAGAGACCCAGTACTTC. Protein sequence: CASSLWGGEQETQYF. The full variable domain, with the rest looked up from reference TRBV5-1 and TRBJ2-5, is KAGVTQTPRYLIKTRGQQVTLSCSPISGHRSVSWYQQTPGQGLQFLFEYFSETQRNKGNFPGRFSGRQFSNSRSEMNVSTLELGDSALYLCASSLWGGEQETQYFGPGTRLLVL.

This chain uses TRBV15 with TRBJ2-3; 9 positions agree with TRBD2. V lost 4 bases to trimming and J lost 2 bases; unmatched junction nucleotides: 7. The CDR3 covers 16 residues. Germline V gene sequence: CDR1 LNHNV, CDR2 YYDKDF (reference sequence). CDR3 coding DNA: TGTGCCACCAGCAAAGTAGCGGGGGTGTTCACAGATACGCAGTATTTT. As protein: CATSKVAGVFTDTQYF.

This clonotype was seen many times. The chain has TRBV3-1 and TRBJ2-4; 7 bases fit TRBD1. Germline loops: CDR1 LGHDT, CDR2 YNNKEL (reference sequence). The CDR3 is 17 residues long. V lost 4 bases, J lost 1 base, and 10 bases stayed unmatched. The CDR3 region is CASSPSIKQGAKNIQYF. In nucleotides, the CDR3 is TGTGCCAGCAGCCCTTCAATAAAACAGGGGGCCAAAAACATTCAGTACTTC.

The chain links TRBV20-1 to TRBJ2-1, with D possibly being TRBD2 (6 bases). V lost 2 bases and J 5 bases, leaving 13 bases between the germline ends. This CDR3 has 14 amino acids. CDR1 is DFQATT, CDR2 SNEGSKA, per germline (reference sequence). This CDR3 reads CSARKGLLNNEQFF. CDR3 nucleotides: TGCAGTGCTAGAAAGGGACTTCTAAACAATGAGCAGTTCTTC.

This clonotype was picked up many times. The chain recombines TRBV29-1 with TRBJ2-1, with D uncertain. CDR3 size: 14 residues. Germline V gene sequence: CDR1 SQVTM, CDR2 ANQGSEA. V lost 6 bases, J lost 1 base, and 13 bases lay in between. The CDR3 loop is CSVTADGSYNEQFF. The CDR3 DNA sequence: TGCAGCGTCACCGCGGACGGATCCTACAATGAGCAGTTCTTC.

As to this clonotype: No conserved phenylalanine or tryptophan is present at the end of the CDR3, so a read error is the likely explanation. The rearrangement joins TRBV6-1 to TRBJ2-3; D may be TRBD2 (7 bases). Looked up from germline, CDR1 is MNHNS and CDR2 is SASEGT. V lost 7 bases and J lost 2, with 16 bases in between. The CDR3 contains 15 residues. The CDR3 is CASTGGPMTTDTQYV. The DNA for the CDR3 is TGTGCCAGCACCGGGGGGCCCATGACCACAGATACGCAGTATGTT.

This clonotype was seen many times. The chain employs TRBV15 and TRBJ2-1; unclear D gene. This CDR3 is 13 amino acids long. Germline lookup yields CDR1 LNHNV and CDR2 YYDKDF (reference sequence). Trimming stripped 0 bases from V and 6 bases from J, with 6 bases between. This chain's CDR3 is CATSRDDFNEQFF. The CDR3 DNA reads as TGTGCCACCAGCAGAGACGATTTCAATGAGCAGTTCTTC.

This clonotype was observed a handful of times. This sequence joins TRBV29-1 and TRBJ1-1; D is perhaps TRBD1 (6 bases). Trimming stripped 6 bases from V and 2 bases from J, with 10 bases between. CDR1 is SQVTM, CDR2 ANQGSEA, per germline. The CDR3 runs to 12 residues. The CDR3 DNA reads TGCAGCGTCACAGGGTTTAACACTGAAGCTTTCTTT. This gives the protein CSVTGFNTEAFF.

The rearrangement uses TRBV3-1 and TRBJ2-1; TRBD1 agrees at 9 bases. V was pared by 3 bases and J by 6 bases, with 6 bases of the junction left unmatched. CDR1 is LGHDT, CDR2 YNNKEL, per germline (reference sequence). CDR3 length equals 15 residues. Here the CDR3 DNA reads TGTGCCAGCAGCCACCGGGACAGGGTACGCAATGAGCAGTTCTTC. Encoded protein: CASSHRDRVRNEQFF.

The J gene is TRBJ2-3, the V gene TRBV12-3 or TRBV12-4; D gene ambiguous. CDR3 length: 12 residues. V lost 3 bases to trimming and J lost 12 bases, with 13 bases between them. In DNA, the CDR3 is TGTGCCAGCAGTTTTGTGTCTGGGCCCCAGTATTTT. It yields the protein CASSFVSGPQYF.

This clonotype has ten or more counts. The chain recombines TRBV7-9 with TRBJ2-5; 14 bases agree with TRBD2. Germline trimming cut 2 bases from V and 5 bases from J; bases unmatched to any gene: 7. The V gene's germline CDR1 is SEHNR and CDR2 FQNEAQ (reference sequence). The CDR3 has 17 amino acids. CDR3 sequence reads: CASSLRTSGGPRETQYF. CDR3 nucleotide sequence: TGTGCCAGCAGCTTACGGACTAGCGGGGGGCCGAGGGAGACCCAGTACTTC.

This clonotype was counted many times. This chain links TRBV28 with TRBJ2-5; 7 nucleotides match TRBD2. V trimming: 4 bases; J trimming: 1 base; junction bases outside the gene matches: 9. The CDR3 totals 16 residues. CDR1 and CDR2 (germline): MDHEN, SYDVKM. The CDR3 coding sequence is TGTGCCAGCAGTTGGGAGGGGTCGGAACCCCAAGAGACCCAGTACTTC. This encodes CASSWEGSEPQETQYF.